This T cell receptor (beta chain) appears in the sequencing data of a study of response to subunit inactivated influenza vaccine. Regarding the study as a whole: It was suggested by the authors that few new T cells are recruited by each seasonal influenza vaccination.

TCRdb analysed the RT-PCR reads with MiXCR anew, one entry per CDR3 protein. The profile shows approximately 490,000 distinct CDR3 sequences, around 7.9% of them singletons. This clonotype was recorded a few times. Its matching antigen is unknown. The receptor was derived from a man between 50 and 75 years old who received an inactivated influenza vaccine. Sequenced material: PBMCs from blood, taken around 2 years after vaccination.

Written as DNA, the CDR3 is TGTGCCAGCAGCGTAGGTGGAGGGGGCAGCTCCTACAATGAGCAGTTCTTC. Translating gives CASSVGGGGSSYNEQFF. This chain links TRBV9 with TRBJ2-1, with D maybe TRBD1 (7 bases). CDR1 is SGDLS, CDR2 YYNGEE, per germline. With 0 bases removed from V and 0 bases from J, the gap between germline ends came to 13 bases. The CDR3 is 17 residues long.